This TCR beta chain was identified in a study of cytomegalovirus exposure and HLA in healthy donors. General observations from the study: Previously analyzed data showed that most TCR beta V segments were productive at a frequency of about 90% or about 30%. Relative to the approximately 660-donor mean, N-insertions were reportedly fewer in an Asian-associated ancestry cluster in a later analysis.

Worth noting for this clone: Its antigen is currently unknown.

PCR involved 60 Vbeta and 13 Jbeta primers. Repertoires were generated with immunoSEQ multiplex PCR, while TCRdb's copy carries only in-frame clones and drops some. The sample has 200,000 or so clones, roughly 84% seen once; the top ten hold over 2%. The germline gives CDR1 KGHSY, CDR2 FQNENV. The germline V and J ends were trimmed by 7 bases and 4 bases, with 18 bases remaining between them. CDR3 length: 15 residues. This clonotype was sampled from a woman in her fifties or sixties in good health and CMV-seropositive. The genes are TRBV16 and TRBJ2-3, with D possibly TRBD2 on 5 matching bases. Sequenced input: PBMCs. DNA of the CDR3: TGTGCCAGCATGCCGGACGGTGAGGGCGCAGATACGCAGTATTTT. Its protein product is CASMPDGEGADTQYF. Full variable domain (outside the CDR3, taken from reference TRBV16 and TRBJ2-3): GEEVAQTPKHLVRGEGQKAKLYCAPIKGHSYVFWYQQVLKNEFKFLISFQNENVFDETGMPKERFSAKCLPNSPCSLEIQATKLEDSAVYFCASMPDGEGADTQYFGPGTRLTVL.